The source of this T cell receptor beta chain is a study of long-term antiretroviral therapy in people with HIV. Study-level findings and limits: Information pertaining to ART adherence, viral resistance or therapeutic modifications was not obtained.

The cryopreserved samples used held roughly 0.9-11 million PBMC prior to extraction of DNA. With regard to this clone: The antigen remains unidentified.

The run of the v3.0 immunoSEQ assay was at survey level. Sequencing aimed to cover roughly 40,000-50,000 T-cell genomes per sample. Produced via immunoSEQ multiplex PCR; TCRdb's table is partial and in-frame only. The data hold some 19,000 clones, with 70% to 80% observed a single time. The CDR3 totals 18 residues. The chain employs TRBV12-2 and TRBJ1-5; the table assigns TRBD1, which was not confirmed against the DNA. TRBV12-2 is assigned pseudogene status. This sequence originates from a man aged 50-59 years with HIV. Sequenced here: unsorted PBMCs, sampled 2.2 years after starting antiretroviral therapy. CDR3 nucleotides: TGTGCAAGTCTCGAAGCACCGAACCGGGACAAATCCAATCAGCCCCAGCATTTT. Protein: CASLEAPNRDKSNQPQHF.